The 20 T cell receptor beta chains below were found in one sample sequenced in a study of human T cells and chemical hapten exposure. Documented time point: patch test 1, 2 weeks after DPC sensitization. As for treatment: therapeutic diphenylcyclopropenone sensitization with weekly scalp DPC. TCRdb analysed the RACE reads with MiXCR anew, one entry per CDR3 protein. The table lists approximately 80,000 distinct CDR3 sequences, around 7% of them singletons. The specimen was whole blood, collected in connection with sensitization to the hapten diphenylcyclopropenone (DPC). The receptors derive from a woman between 25 and 40 years old with alopecia areata. Some clones in this sample may be carry-over from other donors' samples.

In its sample, this clonotype was seen a few times. This rearrangement joins TRBV5-4 to TRBJ2-3; 9 nucleotides line up with TRBD2. The germline gives CDR1 SGHNT, CDR2 YYREEE (reference sequence). The CDR3 runs 17 residues. V dropped 0 bases and J dropped 6; count of bases not matched to a gene: 11. The CDR3 reads CASSLGLGGGAQDTQYF. The CDR3 DNA sequence: TGTGCCAGCAGCTTGGGTTTAGGCGGGGGGGCCCAGGATACGCAGTATTTT.

Points on this clonotype: This may be a read error: a much more frequent sequence differs by one nucleotide. The rearrangement joins TRBV12-3 or TRBV12-4 to TRBJ2-1; 8 bases match TRBD2. The trim removed 5 bases at V and 8 bases at J, leaving 2 bases unmatched. This CDR3 is built from 12 residues. The CDR3 DNA reads TGTGCCAGCAGTGCGGGGGGCGATGAGCAGTTCTTC. Translation gives CASSAGGDEQFF.

This clonotype was recorded a few times. The V call is TRBV6-2 or TRBV6-3, the J call TRBJ2-7; possible D gene TRBD2, 7 bases. V lost 5 bases and J 6 bases, leaving 17 bases between the germline ends. This CDR3 is built from 14 residues. CDR1 is MNHEY, CDR2 SVGEGT, per germline. CDR3 amino acids: CASSPQGGGPEQYF. DNA of the CDR3: TGTGCCAGCAGTCCCCAAGGGGGAGGGCCCGAGCAGTACTTC.

The CDR3 DNA sequence: TGCAGTGCTAGGAACAGGGGACGGTTTAGTAATTCACCCCTCCACTTT. As protein: CSARNRGRFSNSPLHF. The rearrangement uses TRBV20-1 and TRBJ1-6; TRBD1 aligns across 7 bases. Unmatched junction bases numbered 11, after V lost 3 bases and J lost 6 bases. This CDR3 comprises 16 residues. Looked up from germline, CDR1 is DFQATT and CDR2 is SNEGSKA (reference sequence).

V gene TRBV29-1 combines with J gene TRBJ1-1; no clear D. CDR1 is SQVTM and CDR2 is ANQGSEA in the germline V gene. V was cut by 3 bases and J by 1 base, with 6 bases left in between. CDR3 length: 12 residues. This CDR3 is CSVEGWNTEAFF. In DNA, the CDR3 is TGCAGCGTTGAGGGCTGGAACACTGAAGCTTTCTTT.

This clonotype has a count of ten or more. The chain couples TRBV10-2 to TRBJ1-2; TRBD1 aligns across 8 bases. The germline V gene has CDR1 WSHSY and CDR2 SAAADI. With V trimmed by 7 bases and J by 3 bases, 7 bases remained unmatched. The CDR3 extends over 14 amino acids. The CDR3: CASTPTGAHYGYTF. DNA of the CDR3: TGCGCCAGCACCCCGACAGGGGCGCACTATGGCTACACCTTC.

There are a few counts of this clonotype. The gene calls are TRBV20-1 and TRBJ1-1; the D gene is possibly TRBD1 (5 bases). The CDR3 totals 14 residues. The germline V gene has CDR1 DFQATT and CDR2 SNEGSKA (reference sequence). Trimming stripped 4 bases from V and 1 base from J, with 13 bases between. CDR3 sequence: CSAKPGLQNTEAFF. The CDR3 bases are TGCAGTGCTAAACCGGGACTCCAGAACACTGAAGCTTTCTTT.

In its sample, this clonotype was seen many times. The rearrangement links TRBV12-3 or TRBV12-4 to TRBJ1-2, with D unresolved. CDR3 length equals 14 residues. The V end was cut by 5 bases, the J end by 7 bases, with 17 bases between. In DNA, the CDR3 is TGTGCCAGCAGTGGGAGGGAGGGCATTTCTGGCTACACCTTC. Its translation is CASSGREGISGYTF.

V usage is TRBV3-1 and J usage is TRBJ2-6, with D perhaps TRBD1 (5 bases). CDR3 size: 17 residues. Germline values: CDR1 LGHDT, CDR2 YNNKEL (reference sequence). V was shortened by 1 base and J by 3 bases, with 13 bases between the two germline ends. CDR3 in DNA: TGTGCCAGCAGCCAAGGCGACAGAACGCGTGGGGCCAACGTCCTGACTTTC. It specifies CASSQGDRTRGANVLTF.

This clonotype has only a few counts. The DNA of the CDR3 is TGTGCCAGCAGTCGGATTAGCTCTGGGGCCAACGTCCTGACTTTC. Residues: CASSRISSGANVLTF. The chain is built from TRBV6-5 and TRBJ2-6; D not certain. The V end was cut by 5 bases, the J end by 0 bases, with 8 bases between. Germline V lookup: CDR1 MNHEY, CDR2 SVGAGI. CDR3 length equals 15 residues.

The table lists this clonotype with many counts. The rearrangement joins TRBV20-1 to TRBJ2-1; 7 bases line up with TRBD2. This CDR3 comprises 15 residues. The ends lost 0 bases at V and 7 bases at J; junction bases unmatched: 9. Germline CDR1 reads DFQATT; CDR2 reads SNEGSKA (reference sequence). The CDR3 sequence: CSARDPSGVGNEQFF. The CDR3 DNA reads as TGCAGTGCTAGAGATCCGAGCGGGGTGGGAAATGAGCAGTTCTTC.

This clonotype was found a few times. The chain combines TRBV4-2 with TRBJ1-2; 8 positions agree with TRBD1. The germline V gene encodes CDR1 LGHNA and CDR2 YNFKEQ. This CDR3 is built from 15 residues. J gave up 0 bases and V 4 bases, and 4 bases lay outside the gene matches. The CDR3 sequence is CASSRGQGANYGYTF. CDR3 in DNA: TGTGCCAGCAGCCGAGGACAGGGAGCTAACTATGGCTACACCTTC.

This clonotype was counted many times. This chain connects TRBV10-3 to TRBJ2-1; 15 nucleotides align to TRBD2. Trimming cost V 0 bases and J 10 bases; bases outside gene matches: 4. Germline lookup yields CDR1 ENHRY and CDR2 SYGVKD. This CDR3 spans 16 amino acids. The CDR3 here is CAISESWGLAGGEQFF. CDR3 DNA: TGTGCCATCAGTGAGTCTTGGGGACTAGCGGGGGGAGAGCAGTTCTTC.

This clonotype was recorded a few times. The chain carries TRBV5-1 and TRBJ2-4, with D tentatively TRBD1 (5 bases). Germline V gene lookup returns CDR1 SGHRS and CDR2 YFSETQ. The CDR3 spans 16 residues. With 4 bases removed from V and 1 base from J, the gap between germline ends came to 15 bases. This CDR3 is CASSHLQGSAKNIQYF. The CDR3 bases are TGCGCCAGCAGCCATCTCCAGGGCTCGGCCAAAAACATTCAGTACTTC.

This clonotype was seen a handful of times. This rearrangement joins TRBV5-4 to TRBJ2-5; maybe TRBD1 (6 bases). Germline V lookup: CDR1 SGHNT, CDR2 YYREEE (reference sequence). This CDR3 has 14 amino acids. The V and J ends lost 5 bases and 4 bases respectively, with 15 bases between them. The CDR3 sequence is CASSPTQGRETQYF. Here the CDR3 DNA reads TGTGCCAGCAGTCCCACACAGGGACGAGAGACCCAGTACTTC.

The V gene is TRBV7-9, the J gene TRBJ2-1, with D possibly TRBD2 on 5 matching bases. The V end was cut by 2 bases, the J end by 2 bases, with 10 bases between. The CDR3 covers 15 residues. Per germline, CDR1 SEHNR and CDR2 FQNEAQ (reference sequence). CDR3 region: CASSLRRGAYNEQFF. For the CDR3, the DNA is TGTGCCAGCAGCTTACGTCGGGGAGCCTACAATGAGCAGTTCTTC.

This clonotype has only a few counts. The chain carries TRBV29-1 and TRBJ2-7, with D maybe TRBD1 (6 bases). Trimming shortened V by 2 bases and J by 5 bases, and 13 bases separated the two germline ends. Per the germline V gene, CDR1 is SQVTM and CDR2 is ANQGSEA. This CDR3 has 13 amino acids. This CDR3 reads CSVERQGHDEQYF. CDR3 sequence (DNA): TGCAGCGTTGAAAGGCAGGGGCACGACGAGCAGTACTTC.

This clonotype was observed at least ten times. The chain combines TRBV7-9 with TRBJ2-3, with a possible D match to TRBD1 (5 bases). V was trimmed by 2 bases and J by 2 bases, leaving 14 bases between them. The CDR3 is 16 amino acids. CDR1 and CDR2 from the germline V gene are SEHNR and FQNEAQ (reference sequence). CDR3 in amino acids: CASSLKAGLLTDTQYF. The DNA for the CDR3 is TGTGCCAGCAGCTTAAAGGCAGGGCTTCTCACAGATACGCAGTATTTT.

This clonotype was recorded many times. V usage is TRBV12-3 or TRBV12-4 and J usage is TRBJ1-2; D gene ambiguous. CDR3 size: 14 residues. The V end lost 6 bases, the J end lost 2 bases, and 13 bases lay between the germline ends. The CDR3 sequence: CASSRDGRNYGYTF. CDR3 DNA: TGTGCCAGCAGCCGCGATGGGCGGAACTATGGCTACACCTTC.

The table lists this clonotype with many counts. This sequence joins TRBV4-2 and TRBJ2-1, with TRBD2 identical over 11 bases. Germline V gene lookup returns CDR1 LGHNA and CDR2 YNFKEQ. The CDR3 sequence is 15 residues long. V dropped 6 bases and J dropped 9; count of bases not matched to a gene: 10. The CDR3: CASSASGGWSGEQFF. The CDR3 coding sequence is TGTGCCAGCAGTGCTAGCGGGGGGTGGTCGGGTGAGCAGTTCTTC.